This T cell receptor (beta chain) was obtained from a study of Graves' ophthalmopathy and Graves' hyperthyroidism. The TCR beta CDR3 regions underwent amplification from RNA transcripts. HTBI primers served in a first-round RT-PCR, which a second-round multiplex PCR followed. MiXCR, applied by TCRdb to the multiplex PCR reads, yields one record per CDR3 protein. The data hold under 800,000 distinct CDR3 sequences, with roughly 20% observed a single time. Germline loops: CDR1 DFQATT, CDR2 SNEGSKA (reference sequence). CDR3 size: 16 residues. Trimming pared 4 bases from V and 0 bases from J, leaving 19 bases between.

This sequence originates from a woman aged 18-35 years with stable Graves' hyperthyroidism. Some clones in this sample may be carry-over from other donors' samples. Sequencing was carried out using peripheral blood. V usage is TRBV20-1 and J usage is TRBJ2-7, with D possibly matching TRBD1 (6 bases). The CDR3 DNA follows: TGCAGTGCTATAGGGTCTCGGGACAACATCTCCTACGAGCAGTACTTC. Encoded protein: CSAIGSRDNISYEQYF.